A selection of T cell receptor beta chains follows, all from one sample in a study of early T cells in non-severe SARS-CoV-2 infection. One entry per CDR3 protein results from TCRdb running MiXCR on the 5' RACE reads. This table has 60,000 to 70,000 distinct CDR3 sequences, over 8% appearing once. The sequenced sample consisted of whole blood. These receptors came from an adult who was a healthcare worker with PCR-confirmed SARS-CoV-2 infection or an uninfected control (not recorded which). The CDR3 runs from the conserved cysteine through the conserved F or W. Each record gives: CDR3 DNA, CDR3 protein, clone size, J gene, D gene, V gene. D genes are given only for firm matches. A clone size is listed for some rows: how often the clone was seen (once, few, many), or a class if it is expanded.

TGTGCCAGCAGCCCTGCCAATGGCTTAGCGGGAGGGTACGAGCAGTACTTC	CASSPANGLAGGYEQYF	many	TRBJ2-7	TRBD2	TRBV2
TGTGCCAGCAGTTCCCTAACGGGAGGGGGCTACGAGCAGTACTTC	CASSSLTGGGYEQYF	few	TRBJ2-7	TRBD2	TRBV6-6
TGTGCCAGCAGCTTCCCGCCGGGACTAGCGGGAGTTACAGATACGCAGTATTTT	CASSFPPGLAGVTDTQYF	few	TRBJ2-3	TRBD2	TRBV5-5
TGCGCCAGCAGCCAAGTATGGGGCCGGCTTCAGGAGTACTATGGCTACACCTTC	CASSQVWGRLQEYYGYTF	many	TRBJ1-2	.	TRBV4-1
TGTGCCAGCAGTCGGCAGACCTCCACTGAAGCTTTCTTT	CASSRQTSTEAFF	.	TRBJ1-1	.	TRBV12-3/TRBV12-4
TGCAGTGCTAACTTACCGGGACAGGGAAACGAGCAGTACTTC	CSANLPGQGNEQYF	many	TRBJ2-7	TRBD1	TRBV20-1
TGCAGCGTTTCGACTAGCGGGGTATACAATGAGCAGTTCTTC	CSVSTSGVYNEQFF	.	TRBJ2-1	TRBD2	TRBV29-1
TGTGCCAGCAGTTTCCTCGGTTTAGGGGGCACGAACACTGAAGCTTTCTTT	CASSFLGLGGTNTEAFF	few	TRBJ1-1	TRBD1	TRBV12-3/TRBV12-4
TGTGCCAGCAGCGTCGTTGCTGGGGGCTACACCTTC	CASSVVAGGYTF	.	TRBJ1-2	.	TRBV5-4
TGCAGTGCCCCCGGACGGGGTTACGAGCAGTACTTC	CSAPGRGYEQYF	many	TRBJ2-7	.	TRBV20-1
TGTGCCAGCAGCCAAGAATCTAGCGGGAGATCCGAGCAGTACTTC	CASSQESSGRSEQYF	medium-sized	TRBJ2-7	TRBD2	TRBV3-1
TGTGCCAGCAGTCGGGACTTCCAAGAGACCCAGTACTTC	CASSRDFQETQYF	many	TRBJ2-5	.	TRBV6-5
TGCAGCGCCGAGCGGTTGAACACTGAAGCTTTCTTT	CSAERLNTEAFF	many	TRBJ1-1	.	TRBV29-1
TGTGCCAGCAGCGTAGGGACAAACCAAGAGACCCAGTACTTC	CASSVGTNQETQYF	.	TRBJ2-5	.	TRBV9
TGCAGCGTCGACAGAATCACCGGGGAGCTGTTTTTT	CSVDRITGELFF	few	TRBJ2-2	.	TRBV29-1
TGCGCCAGCAGCCAGAACCGGGACAGGGCCTACGAGCAGTACTTC	CASSQNRDRAYEQYF	few	TRBJ2-7	TRBD1	TRBV4-3
TGTGCCAGCAGTCCTATTTTAGCCAAAAACATTCAGTACTTC	CASSPILAKNIQYF	.	TRBJ2-4	.	TRBV7-2
TGCGCCAGCAGCCCGCAGCTAGCAGCTGAGCAGTTCTTC	CASSPQLAAEQFF	.	TRBJ2-1	.	TRBV4-1
TGCAGCGTCATCCCCATGGGCAATGAGCAGTTCTTC	CSVIPMGNEQFF	few	TRBJ2-1	.	TRBV29-1
TGTGCCAGCAGCTCCTCTAGGGAAGGAACCGGGGAGCTGTTTTTT	CASSSSREGTGELFF	few	TRBJ2-2	.	TRBV6-2/TRBV6-3
TGTGCCAGCAGCTTGCCGGTGACAGGGATCTATGGCTACACCTTC	CASSLPVTGIYGYTF	many	TRBJ1-2	TRBD1	TRBV5-5
TGCAGCGTGGAACAGGGCTTCGGAAACACCATATATTTT	CSVEQGFGNTIYF	many	TRBJ1-3	.	TRBV29-1
TGTGCCAGCAGCTTGATATCGTACAGAGGCACTGAAGCTTTCTTT	CASSLISYRGTEAFF	.	TRBJ1-1	.	TRBV7-9
TGCAGCGTTGAAAGCCCCGGGACAGGAACCTACGAGCAGTACTTC	CSVESPGTGTYEQYF	.	TRBJ2-7	TRBD1	TRBV29-1
TGCAGTGCTAGCGGCGGAGCCTCCTACAATGAGCAGTTCTTC	CSASGGASYNEQFF	many	TRBJ2-1	.	TRBV20-1
TGTGCCAGCAGCTTAGGACCGGCTACTGGAAACACCATATATTTT	CASSLGPATGNTIYF	.	TRBJ1-3	.	TRBV13
TGTGCCAGCAGCGACCCTCGGTGGACGGATGGCTACACCTTC	CASSDPRWTDGYTF	.	TRBJ1-2	.	TRBV2
TGTGCCAGCAGTGACCCGATAGCGGGATACTACGAGCAGTACTTC	CASSDPIAGYYEQYF	few	TRBJ2-7	TRBD2	TRBV6-5
TGCAGCGTTGAAGTGTCAGGAGGGACTGAAGCTTTCTTT	CSVEVSGGTEAFF	few	TRBJ1-1	.	TRBV29-1
TGTGCCAGCAGTCTCCGAGCGGGTACCTACGAGCAGTACTTC	CASSLRAGTYEQYF	once	TRBJ2-7	.	TRBV28
TGTGCCAGCAGCGCAGCGGGAGTGACCTACAATGAGCAGTTCTTC	CASSAAGVTYNEQFF	many	TRBJ2-1	TRBD2	TRBV9
TGTGCCAGCAGCTCTTACAGGTCTGAAGCTTTCTTT	CASSSYRSEAFF	few	TRBJ1-1	.	TRBV7-6
TGTGCCATCAGTGAGGGGACTAGCGGACCTACCGGGGAGCTGTTTTTT	CAISEGTSGPTGELFF	.	TRBJ2-2	TRBD2	TRBV10-3
TGCAGTGCTAGAGTAGACGGGAGGGACCGCAATGAGCAGTTCTTC	CSARVDGRDRNEQFF	few	TRBJ2-1	TRBD2	TRBV20-1
TGTGCCAGCTCACCCGGGACAGGGGACAATGAGCAGTTCTTC	CASSPGTGDNEQFF	.	TRBJ2-1	TRBD1	TRBV18
TGCAGCGTTTACGGTAGCGGGAGTAGGAATGAGCAGTTCTTC	CSVYGSGSRNEQFF	.	TRBJ2-1	TRBD2	TRBV29-1
TGCGCCAGCAGCTTGTACACCCTAGCGGGAGGGCTGGATGAGCAGTTCTTC	CASSLYTLAGGLDEQFF	many	TRBJ2-1	TRBD2	TRBV5-1
TGTGCCAGCAGCTTCGTAGGGACGGGGGTGGAGACCCAGTACTTC	CASSFVGTGVETQYF	many	TRBJ2-5	.	TRBV11-2
TGTGCCAGCAGACGTGGGGCCCAGGGTATCACGCAGTATTTT	CASRRGAQGITQYF	few	TRBJ2-3	.	TRBV6-5
TGTGCCAGCAGCCTGACGGAAACTAATGAAAAACTGTTTTTT	CASSLTETNEKLFF	few	TRBJ1-4	.	TRBV3-1
TGCAGCGTGGCCCTAGCGGAGAGCTCTGGGGCCAACGTCCTGACTTTC	CSVALAESSGANVLTF	many	TRBJ2-6	TRBD2	TRBV29-1
TGTGCCAGCTCACCCAGAGACAGCACAGATACGCAGTATTTT	CASSPRDSTDTQYF	many	TRBJ2-3	.	TRBV18
TGTGCCAGCTACGACGAGGGACGCTACACCGGGGAGCTGTTTTTT	CASYDEGRYTGELFF	many	TRBJ2-2	.	TRBV19
TGCAGTGCTTGTCTTACCTACGAGCAGTACTTC	CSACLTYEQYF	few	TRBJ2-7	.	TRBV20-1
TGCGCCAGCAGCCCCCAGCCGGGGACCGGGGAGCTGTTTTTT	CASSPQPGTGELFF	few	TRBJ2-2	.	TRBV5-1
TGTGCCTGGAGTGTAGGGCGGGATACGCAGTATTTT	CAWSVGRDTQYF	few	TRBJ2-3	.	TRBV30
TGTGCCAGCAGCCCTTGGGGGAGTCCAGATACGCAGTATTTT	CASSPWGSPDTQYF	.	TRBJ2-3	.	TRBV9
TGTGCCAGCTCACCCCCGGCACGGAACACTGAAGCTTTCTTT	CASSPPARNTEAFF	few	TRBJ1-1	.	TRBV18
TGTGCCAGCACCCTCGACAGGGTTGGTGTGATCACTGAAGCTTTCTTT	CASTLDRVGVITEAFF	few	TRBJ1-1	TRBD1	TRBV27